One T cell receptor beta chain is described in this entry. The CDR3 contains 16 residues. The germline CDR1 and CDR2 sequences are SGHRS and YFSETQ. V was clipped by 0 bases and J by 1 base, with 12 bases between them. This sample is part of a study of OX40 agonist ivuxolimab in advanced cancers. Study as a whole: A male proportion of about 84% was recorded, with mean age approximately 64 years and range 23 to 79.

Profiling relied on immunoSEQ multiplex PCR, and the TCRdb table lists in-frame clones only, not all of them. The table has approximately 60,000 clones, 80% to 85% seen once. This chain joins TRBV5-1 and TRBJ2-3; D possibly matches TRBD1 or TRBD2 (5 bases each). This clonotype was sampled from an adult with an advanced solid tumor such as melanoma, head and neck, liver or kidney cancer. The sequenced sample was CD4+ or CD8+ T cells sorted from blood, obtained in a trial of the OX40 agonist ivuxolimab. CDR3 DNA sequence: TGCGCCAGCAGCTTGGCGGGGTCCAGGGGCACAGATACGCAGTATTTT. Translation gives CASSLAGSRGTDTQYF.